The 15 T cell receptor beta chains below were found in one sample sequenced in a study of blood T cell repertoires in COVID-19 (dated by TCRdb to 2020 to 2021). The library was built by means of the immunoSEQ multiplex PCR assay. TCRdb provides this immuneACCESS table in a form limited to in-frame rearrangements. Some clones are lacking; in checked studies, under half of them reflect an unresolved V gene, and why the rest are absent is not known. This sample comprises 100,000 to 110,000 clones, 85% of them detected only once. Around 15% of the sample rests with the top ten. Specimen: peripheral blood. Receptors originate from a man aged 45 to 65 with active or convalescent COVID-19.

The V and J genes are TRBV11-2 and TRBJ1-4, with unresolved D. CDR3 size: 15 residues. Germline CDR1 is SGHAT and CDR2 is FQNNGV. Trimming removed 0 bases at V and 2 bases at J, with 7 bases between. The CDR3 DNA follows: TGTGCCAGCAGCTTAGATTTACACACTAATGAAAAACTGTTTTTT. Translating it yields CASSLDLHTNEKLFF.

This chain uses TRBV12-3 or TRBV12-4 with TRBJ1-5; D gene unclear. The CDR3 totals 13 residues. V gave up 5 bases and J gave up 7 bases, with 12 bases separating them. CDR3 amino acids: CASSPSGGQPQHF. The CDR3 DNA reads as TGTGCCAGCAGTCCATCGGGTGGACAGCCCCAGCATTTT.

The chain uses TRBV19 and TRBJ2-7; maybe TRBD2 (6 bases). The CDR3 loop spans 14 amino acids. The germline V gene encodes CDR1 LNHDA and CDR2 SQIVND (reference sequence). With 4 bases removed from V and 0 bases from J, the gap between germline ends came to 10 bases. CDR3 sequence reads: CASSKASASYEQYF. In DNA form, the CDR3 reads TGTGCCAGTAGTAAGGCTAGCGCCTCCTACGAGCAGTACTTC.

This clone was recorded once. V is TRBV3-1 (or the pseudogene TRBV3-2) and J is TRBJ2-7, with D perhaps TRBD2 (5 bases). This CDR3 region has 12 residues. CDR1 and CDR2 from the germline V gene are LGHDT and YNNKEL (reference sequence). Trimming cost V 1 base and J 5 bases, with 6 bases left between them. CDR3 sequence: CASSQASNEQYF. CDR3 nucleotide sequence: TGTGCCAGCAGCCAAGCTAGCAACGAGCAGTACTTC.

CDR3 nucleotide sequence: TGTGCCAGCAGTGAAATATCGGTCGAATATGGCTACACCTTC. Translated, it gives CASSEISVEYGYTF. V usage is TRBV2 and J usage is TRBJ1-2, with D hard to call. The germline V and J ends were trimmed by 2 bases and 5 bases, with 12 bases remaining between them. Germline assignment: CDR1 SNHLY and CDR2 FYNNEI. The CDR3 has 14 amino acids.

V usage is TRBV15 and J usage is TRBJ2-1, with D possibly matching TRBD2 (6 bases). CDR1 and CDR2 from the germline V gene are LNHNV and YYDKDF (reference sequence). The CDR3 extends over 14 amino acids. Trimming took off 9 bases at V and 4 bases at J, with 16 bases between the two ends. The CDR3 is CATRLAGRYNEQFF. DNA for the CDR3: TGTGCCACGAGACTTGCGGGACGGTACAATGAGCAGTTCTTC.

The chain uses TRBV5-1 and TRBJ2-3; weak D call: TRBD2 (6 bases). The CDR3 consists of 15 residues. V was pared by 4 bases and J by 1 base, with 13 bases between. Germline CDR1 and CDR2: SGHRS and YFSETQ. CDR3 sequence: CASSELARRTDTQYF. The DNA for the CDR3 is TGCGCCAGCAGCGAGCTAGCGAGACGCACAGATACGCAGTATTTT.

The CDR3 reads CASSSNPGLAATDTQYF. CDR3 coding DNA: TGTGCCAGCAGCAGCAATCCCGGACTAGCGGCCACAGATACGCAGTATTTT. The chain combines TRBV5-5 with TRBJ2-3, with 10 bases fitting TRBD2. The CDR3 has 17 residues. Trimming removed 4 bases from V and 2 bases from J; junction bases left unmatched: 10. CDR1 and CDR2 from the germline V gene are SGHKS and YYEKEE (reference sequence).

This chain links TRBV29-1 with TRBJ2-7; 7 bases map to TRBD1. Germline V gene data show CDR1 as SQVTM and CDR2 as ANQGSEA. V shed 4 bases and J 2 bases; nucleotides not matched to a gene: 2. The CDR3 consists of 12 residues. The chain's CDR3 is CSVGQGTYEQYF. CDR3 nucleotide sequence: TGCAGCGTTGGACAGGGAACCTACGAGCAGTACTTC.

The rearrangement uses TRBV24-1 and TRBJ1-4; no reliable D call. The CDR3 length is 14 residues. V lost 3 bases, J lost 4 bases, and 8 bases lay in between. Germline V gives CDR1 KGHDR, CDR2 SFDVKD. In DNA, the CDR3 is TGTGCCACCAGTGATGCAGTTAATAATGAAAAACTGTTTTTT. This codes for CATSDAVNNEKLFF.

The rearrangement links TRBV9 to TRBJ2-1; TRBD2 is a possible D gene (5 bases). Trimming took 4 bases from V and 6 from J, leaving 14 bases between them. CDR1 and CDR2 (germline): SGDLS, YYNGEE. The CDR3 sequence is 14 residues long. This chain's CDR3 is CASSPSDLANEQFF. CDR3 nucleotides: TGTGCCAGCAGCCCTTCGGACTTGGCCAATGAGCAGTTCTTC.

V is TRBV6-5 and J is TRBJ2-7, with D possibly TRBD2 on 5 matching bases. The CDR3 totals 14 residues. Germline V gives CDR1 MNHEY, CDR2 SVGAGI. Trimming pared 2 bases from V and 2 bases from J, leaving 10 bases between. CDR3 sequence reads: CASSYVSVPYEQYF. Here the CDR3 DNA reads TGTGCCAGCAGTTACGTTAGCGTCCCCTACGAGCAGTACTTC.

This rearrangement joins TRBV6-6 to TRBJ2-7; D is unclear. The germline gives CDR1 MNHNY, CDR2 SVGAGI (reference sequence). This CDR3 contains 12 residues. V lost 5 bases and J lost 0, with 5 bases in between. The CDR3 nucleotides read TGTGCCAGCAGTAAGAGCTCCTACGAGCAGTACTTC. Amino acids: CASSKSSYEQYF.

The chain joins TRBV15 to TRBJ2-1; TRBD1 is a possible D gene (5 bases). The CDR3 is made up of 17 amino acids. Germline lookup yields CDR1 LNHNV and CDR2 YYDKDF (reference sequence). V was trimmed by 3 bases and J by 0 bases, leaving 15 bases between them. Here the CDR3 reads CATSRTNRKSSYNEQFF. The CDR3, as DNA: TGTGCCACCAGCAGGACGAACAGGAAAAGCTCCTACAATGAGCAGTTCTTC.

A single count supports this clone. CDR3 sequence: CASSDWTGGYEQYF. The CDR3 coding sequence is TGTGCCAGCAGTGATTGGACAGGGGGCTACGAGCAGTACTTC. The chain combines TRBV2 with TRBJ2-7, with 10 bases identical to TRBD1. Germline values: CDR1 SNHLY, CDR2 FYNNEI. This CDR3 is 14 amino acids long. V dropped 3 bases and J dropped 3; count of bases not matched to a gene: 2.